This T cell receptor beta chain was recovered during a study of CD8 T cells in Susac syndrome. Roughly 0.45 to 1 ug RNA was reverse transcribed with random hexamers. TCRdb used MiXCR to reprocess the immunoSEQ multiplex PCR reads, holding one entry per CDR3 protein. This sample has tens of thousands of distinct CDR3 sequences, with over 85% found just once. Trimming removed 3 bases from V and 6 bases from J, with 17 bases in between. CDR3 size: 15 residues. The germline V gene has CDR1 SQVTM and CDR2 ANQGSEA. The rearrangement joins TRBV29-1 to TRBJ2-2; a weak D match, TRBD1 (5 bases). Input material: CD8+ T cells from PBMCs. The TCR comes from a human donor in good health. The CDR3 is CSVEGRAGSPGELFF. The DNA of the CDR3 is TGCAGCGTTGAGGGTAGGGCAGGGTCCCCCGGGGAGCTGTTTTTT.